What follows are 14 T cell receptor beta chains derived from one specimen sequenced in a study of blood T cells in healthy people across ages. Then a second PCR, running about 6 to 11 cycles, was carried out with a sample-barcoded 5' primer and a J-beta primer mix. Via MiXCR, TCRdb re-called the 5' RACE reads, giving one row per CDR3 protein. Here the sample spans about 800,000 distinct CDR3 sequences, 58% being singletons. Sample: blood. Receptors originate from a man aged 30 to 39 in good health.

This clonotype was detected only a few times. The chain uses TRBV10-3 and TRBJ2-5; 7 nucleotides line up with TRBD2. Germline V CDR1 and CDR2: ENHRY, SYGVKD. J was trimmed by 2 bases and V by 3 bases; bases with no gene match: 9. This CDR3 has 16 amino acids. DNA of the CDR3: TGTGCCATCAGTGACGGGATGAGCGGGGTACAAGAGACCCAGTACTTC. Amino acids: CAISDGMSGVQETQYF.

In its sample, this clonotype was seen many times. The chain employs TRBV11-3 and TRBJ1-2, with no clear D. The CDR3 totals 15 residues. V lost 4 bases, J lost 5 bases, and 17 bases lay in between. CDR1 and CDR2 from the germline V gene are SGHNT and YENEEA. This CDR3 is CASSSKDIPRYGYTF. In DNA, the CDR3 is TGTGCCAGCAGCTCAAAAGACATCCCGCGATATGGCTACACCTTC.

The gene calls are TRBV7-2 and TRBJ2-2, with a tentative D call TRBD2 (5 bases). CDR1 is SGHTA and CDR2 is FQGNSA in the germline V gene. Trimming took off 4 bases at V and 6 bases at J, with 15 bases between the two ends. The CDR3 is made up of 15 amino acids. CDR3 coding DNA: TGTGCCAGCAGCTCGTTTACCCCGGGGTCCGGGGAGCTGTTTTTT. Residues: CASSSFTPGSGELFF.

The rearrangement uses TRBV20-1 and TRBJ2-7; possible D gene TRBD1, 5 bases. V lost 6 bases, J lost 0 bases, and 12 bases lay in between. The germline gives CDR1 DFQATT, CDR2 SNEGSKA (reference sequence). CDR3 length: 13 amino acids. The CDR3: CSAAGINSYEQYF. The CDR3, as DNA: TGCAGTGCGGCAGGGATTAACTCCTACGAGCAGTACTTC.

A few counts support this clonotype. The CDR3 coding sequence is TGTGCCAGCAGCTCGATGGGACAGGGACAAGAGACCCAGTACTTC. This encodes CASSSMGQGQETQYF. The chain has TRBV7-2 and TRBJ2-5, with TRBD1 matching over 9 bases. Germline CDR1 is SGHTA and CDR2 is FQGNSA. V dropped 4 bases and J dropped 2; count of bases not matched to a gene: 5. The CDR3 totals 15 residues.

The chain is built from TRBV5-1 and TRBJ2-1; D is unclear. The CDR3 covers 13 residues. V lost 0 bases to trimming and J lost 8 bases, with 9 bases between them. Germline assignment: CDR1 SGHRS and CDR2 YFSETQ. CDR3 in amino acids: CASSLDVADEQFF. The CDR3 DNA reads as TGCGCCAGCAGCTTGGATGTCGCCGATGAGCAGTTCTTC. Together with reference TRBV5-1 and TRBJ2-1, the CDR3 gives the full variable domain: KAGVTQTPRYLIKTRGQQVTLSCSPISGHRSVSWYQQTPGQGLQFLFEYFSETQRNKGNFPGRFSGRQFSNSRSEMNVSTLELGDSALYLCASSLDVADEQFFGPGTRLTVL.

This chain uses TRBV5-1 with TRBJ2-5; D remains ambiguous. Germline CDR1 is SGHRS and CDR2 is YFSETQ. V was cut by 0 bases and J by 3 bases, with 9 bases left in between. CDR3 length: 14 residues. The DNA of the CDR3 is TGCGCCAGCAGCTTGGACGTCACCGAAGAGACCCAGTACTTC. This sequence encodes CASSLDVTEETQYF.

V usage is TRBV2 and J usage is TRBJ1-1; 9 nucleotides line up with TRBD1. CDR1 SNHLY and CDR2 FYNNEI come from the germline V gene. Trimming cost V 6 bases and J 10 bases; bases outside gene matches: 6. The CDR3 totals 12 residues. CDR3 sequence reads: CASRSGTGLAFF. The CDR3 DNA is TGTGCCAGCAGGTCCGGGACAGGGCTAGCTTTCTTT.

This clonotype occurred many times. The V gene is TRBV27, the J gene TRBJ1-2; 9 bases match TRBD1. In germline, CDR1 is MNHEY, CDR2 SMNVEV (reference sequence). This CDR3 comprises 14 residues. Germline trimming cut 5 bases from V and 4 bases from J; bases unmatched to any gene: 5. CDR3 amino acids: CASSPGTGSYGYTF. The DNA of the CDR3 is TGTGCCAGCAGTCCGGGGACAGGGAGCTATGGCTACACCTTC.

This clonotype was recorded a few times. This sequence joins TRBV28 and TRBJ2-7, with D possibly being TRBD1 (6 bases). The germline CDR1 and CDR2 sequences are MDHEN and SYDVKM. This CDR3 spans 14 amino acids. The V gene lost 5 bases and the J gene lost 5 bases, with 16 bases spanning the gap. CDR3 region: CASSPGQWGHEQYF. As DNA, the CDR3 is TGTGCCAGCAGTCCGGGACAATGGGGCCACGAGCAGTACTTC.

V usage is TRBV5-1 and J usage is TRBJ2-7; 8 bases line up with TRBD2. V gave up 6 bases and J gave up 3 bases; unmatched junction bases: 8. Germline V gene sequence: CDR1 SGHRS, CDR2 YFSETQ. This CDR3 spans 14 amino acids. The CDR3 DNA is TGCGCCAGCAAAGTCAGCGGGGGTTACTACGAGCAGTACTTC. The encoded protein is CASKVSGGYYEQYF.

This chain links TRBV5-1 with TRBJ2-7; D gene uncertain. The J call may be incorrect, as the DNA end agrees better with TRBJ2-5. Per germline, CDR1 SGHRS and CDR2 YFSETQ. This CDR3 has 13 residues. DNA for the CDR3: TGCGCCGGCCGAAGATTGTTAATGGAGACCCAGTACTTC. Amino acid sequence: CAGRRLLMETQYF.

V usage is TRBV7-9 and J usage is TRBJ2-3; unclear D gene. Germline-derived CDR1 and CDR2 are SEHNR and FQNEAQ (reference sequence). V was cut by 3 bases and J by 2 bases, with 9 bases left in between. The CDR3 is 14 amino acids. CDR3 coding DNA: TGTGCCAGCAGCTTTAACGGCCCCACAGATACGCAGTATTTT. Translating it yields CASSFNGPTDTQYF.

This chain uses TRBV4-2 with TRBJ2-7; 7 nucleotides line up with TRBD2. This CDR3 is built from 14 residues. Germline CDR1 and CDR2: LGHNA and YNFKEQ. With V trimmed by 3 bases and J by 0 bases, 2 bases remained unmatched. The CDR3 reads CASSHGGSSYEQYF. In DNA, the CDR3 is TGTGCCAGCAGCCACGGCGGGAGCTCCTACGAGCAGTACTTC.